This entry lists 18 T cell receptor beta chains sequenced from one sample in a study of T-cell memory formation after mild COVID-19. TCRdb fed the 5' RACE reads into MiXCR, producing one record per CDR3 protein. The sample includes hundreds of thousands of distinct CDR3 sequences, about 23% seen only once; the top ten take under 15%. Sequencing input: PBMCs or a T cell subset sorted from them (not recorded which). The receptors here all came from an adult woman who had mild COVID-19 (a few samples of this study predate the infection). Cell type and time point are not known.

This clonotype has only a few counts. The rearrangement joins TRBV30 to TRBJ2-1; D may be TRBD1 or TRBD2 (6 bases each). This CDR3 is built from 12 residues. CDR1 and CDR2 from the germline V gene are GTSNPN and SVGIG (reference sequence). V lost 3 bases, J lost 10 bases, and 13 bases lay in between. CDR3 sequence (DNA): TGTGCCTGGAGGAGTGAGGGGGGAGAGCAGTTCTTC. Encoded protein: CAWRSEGGEQFF. Full variable domain (missing parts from reference TRBV30 and TRBJ2-1): SQTIHQWPATLVQPVGSPLSLECTVEGTSNPNLYWYRQAAGRGLQLLFYSVGIGQISSEVPQNLSASRPQDRQFILSSKKLLLSDSGFYLCAWRSEGGEQFFGPGTRLTVL.

This clonotype was observed at least ten times. This CDR3 is CASSVSTGTEENYGYTF. The CDR3 DNA follows: TGTGCCAGCAGTGTCAGTACCGGGACAGAGGAAAACTATGGCTACACCTTC. The chain combines TRBV2 with TRBJ1-2, with TRBD1 matching 7 bases. The CDR3 is 17 residues long. The junction had 13 bases not matched to a gene; V was cut back by 4 bases and J by 2 bases. The germline V gene encodes CDR1 SNHLY and CDR2 FYNNEI. Looking up the rest from reference TRBV2 and TRBJ1-2 gives the full variable domain: EPEVTQTPSHQVTQMGQEVILRCVPISNHLYFYWYRQILGQKVEFLVSFYNNEISEKSEIFDDQFSVERPDGSNFTLKIRSTKLEDSAMYFCASSVSTGTEENYGYTFGSGTRLTVV.

For the CDR3, the DNA is TGCAGTGCTCGAAGTTCTAGCGGAACTTACTACGAGCAGTACTTC. It is translated as CSARSSSGTYYEQYF. The chain employs TRBV20-1 and TRBJ2-7, with 7 bases fitting TRBD2. Trimming removed 5 bases from V and 3 bases from J; junction bases left unmatched: 13. The germline gives CDR1 DFQATT, CDR2 SNEGSKA (reference sequence). The CDR3 loop spans 15 amino acids.

V is TRBV6-2 or TRBV6-3 and J is TRBJ2-7; D is tentatively TRBD1 or TRBD2 (5 bases each). There are 13 residues in the CDR3. The germline V gene encodes CDR1 MNHEY and CDR2 SVGEGT. Trimming removed 7 bases from V and 4 bases from J, with 14 bases in between. CDR3 sequence reads: CASNGDLQYEQYF. As DNA, the CDR3 is TGTGCCAGCAACGGGGACCTCCAATACGAGCAGTACTTC.

V and J are TRBV4-3 and TRBJ2-3; the match to TRBD2 covers 8 bases. The CDR3 contains 15 residues. Trimming removed 7 bases from V and 2 bases from J; junction bases left unmatched: 8. CDR1 and CDR2 (germline): LGHNA, YSLEER. CDR3 amino acids: CASTVQRGSTDTQYF. As DNA, the CDR3 is TGCGCCAGCACAGTCCAGCGGGGGTCCACAGATACGCAGTATTTT.

The CDR3 DNA reads as TGCAGTGCTAGGGTACAAGAGACCCAGTACTTC. As protein: CSARVQETQYF. V is TRBV20-1 and J is TRBJ2-5; no clear D. Per germline, CDR1 DFQATT and CDR2 SNEGSKA (reference sequence). V dropped 3 bases and J dropped 2 bases, with 4 bases sitting between them. There are 11 residues in the CDR3.

V gene TRBV9 combines with J gene TRBJ2-2; D is unresolved. The CDR3 totals 14 residues. V was pared by 4 bases and J by 8 bases, with 15 bases between. Germline V CDR1 and CDR2: SGDLS, YYNGEE. CDR3 residues: CASSRSPGEGELFF. The CDR3 DNA reads TGTGCCAGCAGCAGGTCCCCGGGTGAGGGGGAGCTGTTTTTT.

In its sample, this clonotype was seen a few times. This chain links TRBV10-3 with TRBJ2-3; D is unclear. The germline V gene encodes CDR1 ENHRY and CDR2 SYGVKD. The ends were cut back, 6 bases at V and 0 bases at J, with 10 bases in the middle. The CDR3 length is 14 residues. CDR3 protein: CAISRRASTDTQYF. Here the CDR3 DNA reads TGTGCCATCAGCCGCCGCGCTAGCACAGATACGCAGTATTTT.

The genes are TRBV5-6 and TRBJ2-5; TRBD1 aligns across 9 bases. Germline V gene sequence: CDR1 SGHDT, CDR2 YYEEEE. V gave up 3 bases and J gave up 5 bases; unmatched junction bases: 8. The CDR3 loop spans 15 amino acids. The CDR3 sequence is CASSWGQGNWETQYF. The DNA of the CDR3 is TGTGCCAGCAGCTGGGGACAGGGAAATTGGGAGACCCAGTACTTC.

This clonotype was seen a few times. This chain links TRBV5-1 with TRBJ2-7; D might be TRBD1 (6 bases). Per germline, CDR1 SGHRS and CDR2 YFSETQ. Trimming cost V 2 bases and J 7 bases, with 19 bases left between them. This CDR3 is built from 15 residues. The CDR3 DNA reads as TGCGCCAGCAGCTTCTTCAGGGGCCCCCAGGAGGAGCAGTACTTC. Translating it yields CASSFFRGPQEEQYF.

The V call is TRBV4-1, the J call TRBJ2-5; D might be TRBD2 (5 bases). The V gene lost 1 base and the J gene lost 5 bases, with 17 bases spanning the gap. This CDR3 contains 16 residues. The germline V gene encodes CDR1 MGHRA and CDR2 YSYEKL. CDR3 amino acids: CASSQGTSVFRETQYF. CDR3 bases: TGCGCCAGCAGCCAAGGCACTAGTGTGTTTCGTGAGACCCAGTACTTC.

V usage is TRBV6-5 and J usage is TRBJ1-3, with D unclear. CDR1 MNHEY and CDR2 SVGAGI come from the germline V gene. Trimming left V 8 bases short and J 0 bases short, with 11 bases between. This CDR3 is 14 amino acids long. The CDR3 sequence is CASGFNPSGNTIYF. DNA of the CDR3: TGTGCCAGCGGTTTTAACCCCTCTGGAAACACCATATATTTT.

This sequence joins TRBV29-1 and TRBJ2-1, with 11 bases lining up with TRBD2. V shed 7 bases and J 7 bases; nucleotides not matched to a gene: 3. The germline CDR1 and CDR2 sequences are SQVTM and ANQGSEA. This CDR3 comprises 12 residues. CDR3 protein: CSGSGRGNEQFF. The CDR3 region has the DNA TGCAGCGGTAGCGGGAGGGGGAATGAGCAGTTCTTC.

This clonotype occurred a few times. J is TRBJ2-3 and V is TRBV7-2; 11 nucleotides agree with TRBD2. This CDR3 has 15 amino acids. Trimming removed 5 bases from V and 7 bases from J; junction bases left unmatched: 8. CDR1 SGHTA and CDR2 FQGNSA come from the germline V gene. Written as DNA, the CDR3 is TGTGCCAGCAGCAAACCTAGCGGGGGGACCTATACGCAGTATTTT. Its protein product is CASSKPSGGTYTQYF.

This clonotype occurred a few times. The rearrangement joins TRBV4-2 to TRBJ2-7, with D perhaps being TRBD1 or TRBD2 (6 bases each). Germline assignment: CDR1 LGHNA and CDR2 YNFKEQ. V lost 5 bases and J 3 bases, leaving 17 bases between the germline ends. The CDR3 extends over 15 amino acids. The CDR3 DNA follows: TGTGCCAGCAGCGTGGAGGGGGGCAATCACTACGAGCAGTACTTC. Protein: CASSVEGGNHYEQYF.

The genes are TRBV5-1 and TRBJ1-2, with unresolved D. V was cut by 4 bases and J by 2 bases, with 27 bases left in between. The length of the CDR3 is 19 residues. Germline V gene data show CDR1 as SGHRS and CDR2 as YFSETQ. CDR3 in amino acids: CASSPSIARRAGPNYGYTF. As DNA, the CDR3 is TGCGCCAGCAGCCCCTCCATCGCAAGACGGGCTGGACCCAACTATGGCTACACCTTC.

The chain is built from TRBV24-1 and TRBJ2-1, with D tentatively TRBD2 (6 bases). Deletions cut 1 base from V and 12 bases from J, with 12 bases between. The CDR3 runs 13 residues. Germline V CDR1 and CDR2: KGHDR, SFDVKD. In DNA form, the CDR3 reads TGTGCCACCAGTGATTTCCAAGCGGGTCGGCAGTTCTTC. As protein: CATSDFQAGRQFF.

The chain uses TRBV6-4 and TRBJ2-1, with 10 bases lining up with TRBD2. J gave up 10 bases and V 3 bases, and 12 bases lay outside the gene matches. This CDR3 is 16 amino acids long. Germline CDR1 MRHNA, CDR2 SNTAGT. The CDR3 loop reads CASSEQGLAQSKEQFF. CDR3 nucleotide sequence: TGTGCCAGCAGTGAACAGGGACTAGCGCAGAGTAAAGAGCAGTTCTTC.